The rows below give T cell receptor beta chains drawn from one sample of a study of blood T cell repertoires in COVID-19. Sequencing was performed with immunoSEQ multiplex PCR; in TCRdb, only in-frame clones are kept and a portion is missing. This sample has some 73,000 clones, with 85% found just once. Input material: peripheral blood. These receptors were taken from a man aged 45 to 65 with COVID-19, enrolled during active disease. The CDR3 runs from the conserved cysteine through the conserved F or W. The D gene is left open where the match is weak. Clone size is given for some rows only: seen once, a few or many times, or a class if the clone is expanded.

clone size,J gene,CDR3 length,V gene,D gene,CDR3 DNA,CDR3 protein
-,TRBJ2-3,15,TRBV5-1,-,TGCGCCAGCAGCTCGGCGGCGGGATGGGGCGATACGCAGTATTTT,CASSSAAGWGDTQYF
-,TRBJ2-1,18,TRBV20-1,TRBD2,TGCAGTGCTAGTTGGGCTAGCGGGAGGGCCAATGGAAGAAATGAGCAGTTCTTC,CSASWASGRANGRNEQFF
-,TRBJ2-2,15,TRBV7-2,TRBD2,TGTGCCAGCAGCTTACTAGCGGGACCCACCGGGGAGCTGTTTTTT,CASSLLAGPTGELFF
once,TRBJ2-1,13,TRBV7-2,-,TGTGCCAGCAGCTTAGGACAGACGGCTGAGCAGTTCTTC,CASSLGQTAEQFF
-,TRBJ2-7,15,TRBV15,-,TGTGCCACCAGCAGAGGGACTTATAAGGCCTCCGAGCAGTACTTC,CATSRGTYKASEQYF
-,TRBJ2-7,14,TRBV6-5,-,TGTGCCAGCCGCGTTCTCGGGACATTTTACGAGCAGTACTTC,CASRVLGTFYEQYF
-,TRBJ1-1,14,TRBV15,-,TGTGCCACCAGCAGAGGGCAGGGGTACACTGAAGCTTTCTTT,CATSRGQGYTEAFF
-,TRBJ2-7,14,TRBV3-1/TRBV3-2,TRBD2,TGTGCCAGCAGGAGGGGCGGGGGGACCTACGAGCAGTACTTC,CASRRGGGTYEQYF
-,TRBJ2-5,15,TRBV5-1,TRBD2,TGCGCCAGCAGCTTCCAGGCGGGAGTCCAAGAGACCCAGTACTTC,CASSFQAGVQETQYF
-,TRBJ1-5,15,TRBV6-5,TRBD1,TGTGCCAGCAGAGGGACAGGGGGCCAGATGAACCCCCAGCATTTT,CASRGTGGQMNPQHF
-,TRBJ2-3,17,TRBV5-4,TRBD1,TGTGCCAGCAGCTCTACGGGACAGGGAAGATTCACAGATACGCAGTATTTT,CASSSTGQGRFTDTQYF
few,TRBJ2-1,17,TRBV6-2/TRBV6-3,TRBD1,TGTGCCAGCACCCCAGGTCTCGGACAGGGGGCTTACAATGAGCAGTTCTTC,CASTPGLGQGAYNEQFF
-,TRBJ2-5,14,TRBV5-5,TRBD2,TGTGCCAGCAGCACCGGGACTAGCGTGGAGACCCAGTACTTC,CASSTGTSVETQYF
-,TRBJ1-4,14,TRBV27,-,TGTGCCAGCAGCAGACAGCGACCTAATGAAAAACTGTTTTTT,CASSRQRPNEKLFF
-,TRBJ2-2,15,TRBV5-4,TRBD2,TGTGCCAGCAGCACGCGGACTAGCGGGACCGGGGAGCTGTTTTTT,CASSTRTSGTGELFF
-,TRBJ2-7,13,TRBV28,TRBD2,TGTGCCACCACCGGAGCGGGGGACTACGAGCAGTACTTC,CATTGAGDYEQYF
-,TRBJ2-1,14,TRBV9,TRBD1,TGTGCCAGCAGCGTAGCTAACAGGGGCTATGAGCAGTTCTTC,CASSVANRGYEQFF
-,TRBJ1-1,15,TRBV3-1/TRBV3-2,-,TGTGCCAGCAGTCGGGAAGGAGGGGAGGACACTGAAGCTTTCTTT,CASSREGGEDTEAFF
-,TRBJ2-7,14,TRBV19,TRBD2,TGTGCCAGTAGAGGTAGCGGGAGTAAATACGAGCAGTACTTC,CASRGSGSKYEQYF
few,TRBJ1-3,12,TRBV12-3/TRBV12-4,-,TGTGCCAGCAACCCGGGGGGAAACACCATATATTTT,CASNPGGNTIYF
-,TRBJ2-2,16,TRBV6-6,-,TGTGCCAGCAGTTACTCTTCGGGGTTGGATACCGGGGAGCTGTTTTTT,CASSYSSGLDTGELFF
-,TRBJ2-3,17,TRBV5-1,TRBD1,TGCGCCAGCAGCTTGGGGGCAGGGGGCGGTGGCACAGATACGCAGTATTTT,CASSLGAGGGGTDTQYF
-,TRBJ1-2,15,TRBV28,-,TGTGCCAGCAGTCCAGGGAGGGTTGTCGACTATGGCTACACCTTC,CASSPGRVVDYGYTF
-,TRBJ2-7,15,TRBV28,TRBD2,TGTGCCAGCAGTCTCGGACTAGCGGGATCATCGCAGCAGTACTTC,CASSLGLAGSSQQYF
-,TRBJ1-1,14,TRBV11-2,-,TGTGCCAGCAGCTTCGACAGTAGGAACACTGAAGCTTTCTTT,CASSFDSRNTEAFF
-,TRBJ1-3,15,TRBV18,TRBD1,TGTGCCAGCTCCCCGGACAGGGAACAAGGAAACACCATATATTTT,CASSPDREQGNTIYF
-,TRBJ2-3,16,TRBV9,TRBD2,TGTGCCAGCAGCCCCCGGGGGGGAACTAGCACAGATACGCAGTATTTT,CASSPRGGTSTDTQYF
-,TRBJ2-7,13,TRBV2,-,TGTGCCAGCAGTGAAAGGGGGTTCTACCCCCGGTACTTC,CASSERGFYPRYF
-,TRBJ2-2,15,TRBV4-1,-,TGCGCCAGCAGCCAAGATTTCGGGAACACCGGGGAGCTGTTTTTT,CASSQDFGNTGELFF
-,TRBJ1-6,14,TRBV5-4,-,TGTGCCAGCAGCGCGAGACGGGTAAATTCACCCCTCCACTTT,CASSARRVNSPLHF
-,TRBJ2-7,13,TRBV29-1,TRBD2,TGCAGCGTGGGGACTAGCGGGATAGGAGAGCAGTACTTC,CSVGTSGIGEQYF
-,TRBJ2-1,11,TRBV20-1,-,TGCAGTGCACGGGGGGCGCGAGAGCAGTTCTTC,CSARGAREQFF
-,TRBJ1-5,13,TRBV6-5,TRBD1,TGTGCCAGCGAGGACAGGGTCAATCAGCCCCAGCATTTT,CASEDRVNQPQHF
-,TRBJ2-3,18,TRBV6-6,-,TGTGCCAGCAGTCCCATCGGGGGTAGCGTTCTGCCGACAGATACGCAGTATTTT,CASSPIGGSVLPTDTQYF
-,TRBJ2-1,15,TRBV5-4,TRBD2,TGTGCCAGCAGCTGGGGTAGCGGGAGTGTCAATGAGCAGTTCTTC,CASSWGSGSVNEQFF
few,TRBJ1-5,15,TRBV19,-,TGTGCCAGTAGTATAAGCGTGGGAGGGAGTCAGCCCCAGCATTTT,CASSISVGGSQPQHF
-,TRBJ1-4,12,TRBV29-1,-,TGCAGCGTTGGGACAGATAATGAAAAACTGTTTTTT,CSVGTDNEKLFF
-,TRBJ1-6,14,TRBV24-1,-,TGTGCCACCAGTGCTGAACAGCCAAATTCACCCCTCCACTTT,CATSAEQPNSPLHF
-,TRBJ2-7,12,TRBV6-1,-,TGTGCCAGCAGTGACGAGTTTCTCGAGCAGTACTTC,CASSDEFLEQYF
-,TRBJ2-1,16,TRBV11-2,-,TGTGCCAGCAGCTTAGTAAGGGAGGTGGGGTCGGGAGAGCAGTTCTTC,CASSLVREVGSGEQFF
-,TRBJ1-2,15,TRBV28,-,TGTGCCAGCACCTTGTTCGGGGGGGGCCTCTATGGCTACACCTTC,CASTLFGGGLYGYTF
-,TRBJ2-7,13,TRBV21-1,-,TGTGCCAGCAGCAAGACAGGGTCTTACGAGCAGTACTTC,CASSKTGSYEQYF
-,TRBJ1-3,15,TRBV28,-,TGTGCCAGCAGTTTAGGGGGCGCCGGTGGAAACACCATATATTTT,CASSLGGAGGNTIYF
-,TRBJ2-7,16,TRBV19,TRBD2,TGTGCCAGTAGGACCGCCCTGGCGGGAGGACCCTACGAGCAGTACTTC,CASRTALAGGPYEQYF
-,TRBJ2-7,13,TRBV11-2,-,TGTGCCAGCAGCCTAAGGGGGGGTTACGAGCAGTACTTC,CASSLRGGYEQYF
-,TRBJ2-5,15,TRBV3-1/TRBV3-2,TRBD2,TGTGCCAGCAGCCTGGAAGCGGGAGCAGGAGAGACCCAGTACTTC,CASSLEAGAGETQYF
-,TRBJ1-4,14,TRBV9,-,TGTGCCAGCAGCGTAGGGTCAGGGCTTGAAAAACTGTTTTTT,CASSVGSGLEKLFF
-,TRBJ1-4,14,TRBV7-8,TRBD1,TGTGCCAGCAGCTTACGGACAGGGCCTGAAAAACTGTTTTTT,CASSLRTGPEKLFF
-,TRBJ2-2,15,TRBV9,TRBD2,TGTGCCAGCAGCGTAACTAGCGTAAACACCGGGGAGCTGTTTTTT,CASSVTSVNTGELFF
-,TRBJ2-1,17,TRBV11-2,TRBD2,TGTGCCAGCAGCTTACTATTGAATAGCGGGAGGATCACTGAGCAGTTCTTC,CASSLLLNSGRITEQFF
once,TRBJ2-7,14,TRBV3-1/TRBV3-2,TRBD2,TGTGCCAGCAGCCAAGTTGGCAGGGAGGGACTCCGGGCCTTC,CASSQVGREGLRAF
-,TRBJ2-7,16,TRBV3-1/TRBV3-2,-,TGTGCCAGCAGCCAAGATAGAACCCTTCCTTCCGGCGAGCAGTACTTC,CASSQDRTLPSGEQYF
-,TRBJ1-2,15,TRBV2,TRBD1,TGTGCCAGCAGTGAGGAGGGGGCGCGCTTCTATGGCTACACCTTC,CASSEEGARFYGYTF